This section outlines one TCR beta chain sequence together with its context. V was pared by 4 bases and J by 3 bases, with 7 bases of the junction left unmatched. Germline-derived CDR1 and CDR2 are SGHNT and YYREEE (reference sequence). The CDR3 sequence is 17 residues long. This table comes from immunoSEQ multiplex PCR, and its TCRdb copy is limited to in-frame clones, with some not included. The data hold fewer than 200,000 clones, with 90% to 95% observed a single time. The data were obtained in a study of control samples from healthy donors and cancer patients. The sequenced sample was blood. The source of this sequence is a man aged 25 to 45 in good health. The rearrangement links TRBV5-4 to TRBJ2-2; 12 positions agree with TRBD2. The CDR3 nucleotides are TGTGCCAGCAGCCCGGGCGGGACTAGCGGGTACACCGGGGAGCTGTTTTTT. Residues: CASSPGGTSGYTGELFF.